This T cell receptor beta chain was identified in a study of vaccination and CD4 T cells after COVID-19. As for the study in general: Sampling after COVID took place at a median of around 110 days (range 35 to 161) following diagnosis.

Sequencing of cultured CD4+ T cell DNA used the Oncomine TCR Beta short-read assay. Each CDR3 protein is one row after TCRdb ran MiXCR on the PCR reads. The sample lists about 21,000 distinct CDR3 sequences; around 48% were seen once. To note about this clonotype: The target antigen is unknown.

The CDR3 contains 13 residues. V was trimmed by 0 bases and J by 7 bases, leaving 12 bases between them. CDR1 DFQATT and CDR2 SNEGSKA come from the germline V gene (reference sequence). As for treatment: approximately nine-day PBMC culture with coronavirus spike peptide pools or control peptides (ViraFEST assay). What was sequenced was CD4+ T cells from blood, cultured in vitro. This chain connects TRBV20-1 to TRBJ2-5; D is ambiguous. This clonotype was obtained from a human donor who had recovered from COVID-19. The CDR3 DNA reads as TGCAGTGCTAGAGAGTTGGGGTTTGGGACCCAGTACTTC. This sequence encodes CSARELGFGTQYF.